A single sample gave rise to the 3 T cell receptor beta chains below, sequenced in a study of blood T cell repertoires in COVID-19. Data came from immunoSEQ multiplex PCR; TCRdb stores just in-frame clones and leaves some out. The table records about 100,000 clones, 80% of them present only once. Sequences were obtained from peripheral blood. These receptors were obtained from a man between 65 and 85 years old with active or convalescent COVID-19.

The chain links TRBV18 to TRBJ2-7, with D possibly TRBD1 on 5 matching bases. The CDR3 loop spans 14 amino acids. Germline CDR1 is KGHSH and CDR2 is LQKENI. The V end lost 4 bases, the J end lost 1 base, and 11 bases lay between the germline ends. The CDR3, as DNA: TGTGCCAGCTCACTTGGGGCAGGGTCCTACGAGCAGTACTTC. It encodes CASSLGAGSYEQYF.

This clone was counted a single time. The CDR3 loop is CASSRIDRGQKYF. In nucleotides, the CDR3 is TGTGCCAGCAGTAGGATCGACAGGGGGCAAAAGTACTTC. The genes are TRBV27 and TRBJ2-7; 10 positions agree with TRBD1. The V segment lost 5 bases and the J segment 11 bases; nucleotides outside the gene matches: 9. This CDR3 is built from 13 residues. CDR1 is MNHEY, CDR2 SMNVEV, per germline (reference sequence).

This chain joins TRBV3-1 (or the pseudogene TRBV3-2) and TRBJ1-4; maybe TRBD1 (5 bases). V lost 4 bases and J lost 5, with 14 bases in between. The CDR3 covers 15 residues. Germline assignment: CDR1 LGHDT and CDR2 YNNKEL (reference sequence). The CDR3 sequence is CASSLRRGGNEKLFF. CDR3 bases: TGTGCCAGCAGCCTAAGGAGGGGAGGGAATGAAAAACTGTTTTTT.